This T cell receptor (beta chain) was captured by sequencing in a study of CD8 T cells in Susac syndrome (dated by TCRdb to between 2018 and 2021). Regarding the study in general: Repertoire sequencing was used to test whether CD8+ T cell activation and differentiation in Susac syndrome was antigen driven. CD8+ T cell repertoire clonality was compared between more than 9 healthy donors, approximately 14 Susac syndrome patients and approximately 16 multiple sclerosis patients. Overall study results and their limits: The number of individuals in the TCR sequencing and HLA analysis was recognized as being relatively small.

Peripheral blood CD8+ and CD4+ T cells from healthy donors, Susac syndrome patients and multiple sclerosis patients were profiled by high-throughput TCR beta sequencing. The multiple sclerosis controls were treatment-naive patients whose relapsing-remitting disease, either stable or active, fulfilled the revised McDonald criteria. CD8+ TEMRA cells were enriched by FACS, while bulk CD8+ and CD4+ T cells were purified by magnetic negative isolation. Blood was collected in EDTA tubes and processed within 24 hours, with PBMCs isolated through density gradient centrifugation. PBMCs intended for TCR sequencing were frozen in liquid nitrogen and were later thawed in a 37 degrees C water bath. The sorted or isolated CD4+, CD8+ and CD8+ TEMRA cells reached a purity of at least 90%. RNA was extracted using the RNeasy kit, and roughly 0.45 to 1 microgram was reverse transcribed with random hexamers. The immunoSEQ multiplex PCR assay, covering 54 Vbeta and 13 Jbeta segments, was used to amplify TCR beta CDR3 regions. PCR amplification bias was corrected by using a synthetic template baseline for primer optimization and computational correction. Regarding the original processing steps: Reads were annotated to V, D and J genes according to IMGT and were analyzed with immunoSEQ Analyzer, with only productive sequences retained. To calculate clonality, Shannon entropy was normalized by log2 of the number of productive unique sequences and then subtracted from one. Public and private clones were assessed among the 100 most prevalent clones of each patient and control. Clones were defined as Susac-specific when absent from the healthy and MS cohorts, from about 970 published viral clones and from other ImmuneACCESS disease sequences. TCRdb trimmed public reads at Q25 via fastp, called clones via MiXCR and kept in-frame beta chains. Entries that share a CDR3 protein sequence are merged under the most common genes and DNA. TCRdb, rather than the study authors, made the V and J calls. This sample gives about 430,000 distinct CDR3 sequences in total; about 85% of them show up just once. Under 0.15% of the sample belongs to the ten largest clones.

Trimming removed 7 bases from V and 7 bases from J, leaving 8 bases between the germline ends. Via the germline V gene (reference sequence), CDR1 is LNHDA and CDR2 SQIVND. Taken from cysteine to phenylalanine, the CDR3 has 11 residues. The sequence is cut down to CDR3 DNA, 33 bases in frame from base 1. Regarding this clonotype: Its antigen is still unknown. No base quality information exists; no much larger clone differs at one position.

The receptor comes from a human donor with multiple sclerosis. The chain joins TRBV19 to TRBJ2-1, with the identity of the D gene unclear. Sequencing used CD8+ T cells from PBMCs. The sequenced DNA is TGTGCCAGTACCCGGTGGAATGAGCAGTTCTTC. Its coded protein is CASTRWNEQFF. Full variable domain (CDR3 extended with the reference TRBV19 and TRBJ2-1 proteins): DGGITQSPKYLFRKEGQNVTLSCEQNLNHDAMYWYRQDPGQGLRLIYYSQIVNDFQKGDIAEGYSVSREKKESFPLTVTSAQKNPTAFYLCASTRWNEQFFGPGTRLTVL.